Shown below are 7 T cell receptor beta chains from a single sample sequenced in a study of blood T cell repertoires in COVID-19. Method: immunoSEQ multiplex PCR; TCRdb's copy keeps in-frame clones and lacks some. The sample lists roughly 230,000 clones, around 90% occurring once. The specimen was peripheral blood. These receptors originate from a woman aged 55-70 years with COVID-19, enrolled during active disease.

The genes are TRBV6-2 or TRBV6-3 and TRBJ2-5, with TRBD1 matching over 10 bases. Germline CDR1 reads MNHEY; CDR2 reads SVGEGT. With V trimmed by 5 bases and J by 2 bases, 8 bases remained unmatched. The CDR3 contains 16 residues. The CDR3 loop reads CASSTQDRGLQETQYF. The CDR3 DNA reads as TGTGCCAGCAGTACTCAAGACAGGGGGCTGCAAGAGACCCAGTACTTC.

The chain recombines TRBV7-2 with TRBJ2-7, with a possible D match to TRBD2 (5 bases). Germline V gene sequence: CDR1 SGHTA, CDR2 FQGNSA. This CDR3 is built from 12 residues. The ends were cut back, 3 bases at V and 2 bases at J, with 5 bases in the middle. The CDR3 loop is CASSLEAYEQYF. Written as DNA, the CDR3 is TGTGCCAGCAGCTTGGAGGCCTACGAGCAGTACTTC.

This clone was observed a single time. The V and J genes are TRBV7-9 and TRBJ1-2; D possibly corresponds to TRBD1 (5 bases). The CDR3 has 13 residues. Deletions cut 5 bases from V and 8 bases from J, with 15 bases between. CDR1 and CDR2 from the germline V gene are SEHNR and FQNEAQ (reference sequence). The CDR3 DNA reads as TGTGCCAGCAGCGTCGACAGACTTTCAGGCTACACCTTC. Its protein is CASSVDRLSGYTF. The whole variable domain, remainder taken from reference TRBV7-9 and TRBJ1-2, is DTGVSQNPRHKITKRGQNVTFRCDPISEHNRLYWYRQTLGQGPEFLTYFQNEAQLEKSRLLSDRFSAERPKGSFSTLEIQRTEQGDSAMYLCASSVDRLSGYTFGSGTRLTVV.

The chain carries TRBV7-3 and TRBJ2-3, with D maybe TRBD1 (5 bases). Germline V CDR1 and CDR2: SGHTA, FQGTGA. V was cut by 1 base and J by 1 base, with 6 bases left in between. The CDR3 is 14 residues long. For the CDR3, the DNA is TGTGCCAGCAGCTTAAAAGGGGGCACAGATACGCAGTATTTT. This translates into CASSLKGGTDTQYF.

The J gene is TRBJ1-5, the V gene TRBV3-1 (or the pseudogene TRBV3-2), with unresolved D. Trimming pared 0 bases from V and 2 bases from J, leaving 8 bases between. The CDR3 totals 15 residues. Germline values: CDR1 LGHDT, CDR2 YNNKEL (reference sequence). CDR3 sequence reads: CASSQDSVGNQPQHF. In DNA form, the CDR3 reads TGTGCCAGCAGCCAAGACAGTGTCGGCAATCAGCCCCAGCATTTT.

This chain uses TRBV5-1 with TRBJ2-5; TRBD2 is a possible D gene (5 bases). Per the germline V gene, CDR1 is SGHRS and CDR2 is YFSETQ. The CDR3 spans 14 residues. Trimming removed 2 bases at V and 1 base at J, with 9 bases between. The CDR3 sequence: CASSFQSGQETQYF. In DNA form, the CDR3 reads TGCGCCAGCAGCTTTCAGAGCGGCCAAGAGACCCAGTACTTC.

CDR3 amino acids: CASSQDFMGTGAAEQYF. The CDR3 DNA follows: TGCGCCAGCAGCCAAGATTTCATGGGGACAGGGGCAGCCGAGCAGTACTTC. The genes are TRBV4-3 and TRBJ2-7; 10 bases are shared with TRBD1. This CDR3 has 17 amino acids. CDR1 and CDR2 from the germline V gene are LGHNA and YSLEER. J was trimmed by 6 bases and V by 0 bases; bases with no gene match: 11.